This TCR beta chain derives from a study of cytotoxic CD8 clonotypes in ibrutinib-treated CLL listed by TCRdb under 2021. In the study overall: The cohort included roughly 15 treatment-naive and roughly ten relapsed/refractory patients; about 17 were IGHV unmutated. Partial responses were observed in roughly 24 patients and complete responses in 2; after a median follow-up of 68 months, remission was maintained in roughly 14 patients and progression was observed in around twelve. The response samples were drawn at a median of roughly twelve months into treatment, with a range of roughly 6 to 36 months. On average, each sample had 255,043 productive templates and roughly 95,000 productive rearrangements. Longitudinal samples were obtainable from about 30% of the roughly 90 participants in the trial. Cryopreserved peripheral blood mononuclear cells were collected before treatment, at response, and at either disease progression or sustained remission. All remission and progressive disease samples were collected while patients were still receiving ibrutinib. What the authors observed across the whole study: Public clonotypes were found to be uncommon and were observed to contract or remain stable during treatment; the increase in clonality was shown to reflect expansion of private clonotypes at ibrutinib response. Baseline clonality was found to be higher than that of age-matched healthy donors and was strongly correlated with circulating CD8+ T-cell counts. Sampling times were not matched between sustained-remission and progressing patients, and lymph node repertoires were not studied. An increase in clonality was observed at ibrutinib response, with clonality remaining stable during sustained remission and falling back toward baseline at progression.

The CDR3 contains 18 residues, cysteine and phenylalanine counted. The DNA shown is the 54-base CDR3, in frame from base 1. Here V drops 1 base and J drops 0 bases, and the junction holds 8 bases not matched to any gene. The germline V gene encodes CDR1 SGHAT and CDR2 FQNNGV. Comments on this clone: Its binding antigen is unknown. No base-level quality is on record; no much larger clone is a single base apart.

This sample's time point label indicates: approximately 25 months on ibrutinib. For TCR beta library preparation, approximately 1.9 micrograms of genomic DNA was extracted from cryopreserved PBMCs. High-throughput TCR beta sequencing was performed on longitudinal blood samples from CLL patients receiving ibrutinib monotherapy. Patients were enrolled in a phase 2 open-label single-center ibrutinib monotherapy trial. Each clonotype received, on average, roughly 9.6x coverage in deep resolution sequencing performed on a MiSeq, where the target depth lay between 1 in 1 million and 1 in 200,000 T cells. The immunoSEQ hsTCRB Kit was used to generate TCR beta libraries. The authors' pipeline ran thus. ImmunoSEQ Data Assistant and ImmunoSEQ Analyzer were used for data analysis, and V, D and J genes were assigned according to IMGT definitions. Clonality, which ranges from 0 to 1, was calculated by subtracting the normalized Shannon entropy of productive rearrangement frequencies from one. Only overrepresented clonotypes making up at least 0.05% of each patient's repertoire were included in the public clonotype analysis. Repertoires from 10 to 15 age-matched healthy donors in immuneACCESS were used as clonality controls. TCRdb carries this immuneACCESS record with in-frame sequences only. Its versions omit some clonotypes, under half of them owing to an unresolved V gene in the studies checked, with the rest unexplained. Clonal size and the V and J genes are those of that table, whereas D and trimming came from the DNA. This sample has almost 250,000 clones in its table, and 70% of those were observed once. The ten largest clones represent approximately 15% of the sample.

The rearrangement combines TRBV11-2 with TRBJ2-7; the central 11 bases match TRBD2. The source was PBMCs, collected after 24 months of ibrutinib treatment. This clonotype was obtained from a human donor with chronic lymphocytic leukemia. The CDR3 is CASSLGVGLAGGSYEQYF. The DNA sequence is as follows: TGTGCCAGCAGCTTAGGGGTGGGGCTAGCGGGAGGCTCCTACGAGCAGTACTTC.